Below, 6 T cell receptor beta chains from the same sample are listed, as sequenced in a study of cytomegalovirus exposure and HLA in healthy donors. Method: immunoSEQ multiplex PCR; TCRdb's copy keeps in-frame clones and lacks some. This table holds approximately 98,000 clones, around 95% found once. Material for sequencing was PBMCs. These receptors all stem from a woman aged 18-29 years in good health and CMV-seronegative.

The V gene is TRBV30, the J gene TRBJ2-1, with 8 positions matching TRBD2. The CDR3 has 11 amino acids. Losses at the gene ends were 2 bases for V and 12 bases for J; bases not matched to a gene: 3. Germline CDR1 GTSNPN, CDR2 SVGIG (reference sequence). The CDR3 region has the DNA TGTGCCTGGAGTCACGCGGGGGGGCAGTTCTTC. Translated, it gives CAWSHAGGQFF.

The chain is built from TRBV4-2 and TRBJ2-7; a possible D gene is TRBD1 (6 bases). V was cut by 0 bases and J by 2 bases, with 17 bases left in between. CDR1 and CDR2 from the germline V gene are LGHNA and YNFKEQ. The CDR3 loop spans 17 amino acids. The CDR3 loop is CASSQDATGTRTYEQYF. The CDR3 DNA reads as TGTGCCAGCAGCCAAGATGCTACCGGGACACGGACCTACGAGCAGTACTTC.

The V gene is TRBV6-5, the J gene TRBJ2-7; D might be TRBD1 (5 bases). Germline CDR1 and CDR2: MNHEY and SVGAGI. The CDR3 totals 13 residues. The ends were cut back, 6 bases at V and 6 bases at J, with 15 bases in the middle. The CDR3 nucleotides are TGTGCCAGCAGGGAAGGGGATGGAGTCGAGCAGTACTTC. Residues: CASREGDGVEQYF.

This chain uses TRBV5-4 with TRBJ1-3; 8 nucleotides agree with TRBD1. The CDR3 has 14 amino acids. The trim removed 5 bases at V and 2 bases at J, leaving 3 bases unmatched. CDR1 is SGHNT and CDR2 is YYREEE in the germline V gene (reference sequence). The CDR3 DNA follows: TGTGCCAGCAGACCGGACAGGGCTGGAAACACCATATATTTT. Protein product: CASRPDRAGNTIYF.

The rearrangement links TRBV28 to TRBJ1-1; a possible D gene is TRBD1 (6 bases). Germline CDR1 and CDR2: MDHEN and SYDVKM. V dropped 5 bases and J dropped 4 bases, with 17 bases sitting between them. The CDR3 contains 15 residues. The CDR3 DNA follows: TGTGCCAGCAGTCCGATACGGGAGGGGGGCACTGAAGCTTTCTTT. It specifies CASSPIREGGTEAFF.

This chain connects TRBV19 to TRBJ2-3, with D perhaps TRBD1 (6 bases). CDR3 length equals 14 residues. The germline CDR1 and CDR2 sequences are LNHDA and SQIVND (reference sequence). V was cut by 5 bases and J by 5 bases, with 14 bases left in between. As DNA, the CDR3 is TGTGCCAGTAGTTCCCGACAGGTGGGAGATACGCAGTATTTT. Translation gives CASSSRQVGDTQYF.